A selection of T cell receptor beta chains follows, all from one sample in a study of T cells after yellow fever vaccination. TCRdb redid the calling of the 5' RACE reads with MiXCR, one entry per CDR3 protein. The sample contains about 350,000 distinct CDR3 sequences, approximately 13% of which appear only once. This material consisted of CD4+ T cells sorted from PBMCs, taken 15 days after the yellow fever booster vaccination. Source of these receptors: a man aged 18 to 30 who received the YFV17D yellow fever vaccine. The CDR3 runs from the conserved cysteine through the conserved F or W. The order of the fields is clone size, V gene, CDR3 length, D gene, J gene, CDR3 DNA, CDR3 protein. The D gene is left open where the match is weak. The size entry is marked missing in some rows and otherwise reads once, few, many or a size class.

few	TRBV4-3	15	TRBD1	TRBJ1-1	TGCGCCAGCAGCCATCCCGGACAGGGCTGGGGTGAAGCTTTCTTT	CASSHPGQGWGEAFF
.	TRBV5-6	15	TRBD1	TRBJ2-5	TGTGCCAGCAGCTCCGGGACAGTTCTACAAGAGACCCAGTACTTC	CASSSGTVLQETQYF
.	TRBV29-1	13	.	TRBJ2-5	TGCAGCGTTGGAGCGGAGACTCGTGAGACCCAGTACTTC	CSVGAETRETQYF
few	TRBV12-3/TRBV12-4	13	TRBD1	TRBJ1-1	TGTGCCACCCAGGGACAGATGAACACTGAAGCTTTCTTT	CATQGQMNTEAFF
once	TRBV7-9	14	.	TRBJ1-2	TGTGCCAGCAGCTTTCAAGGACGTCCGCCCGGCTACACCTTC	CASSFQGRPPGYTF
few	TRBV10-1	16	.	TRBJ2-5	TGCGCCAGCAGTACGACCCACGGCAGGGGACCAGAGACCCAGTACTTC	CASSTTHGRGPETQYF
few	TRBV20-1	15	.	TRBJ2-7	TGCAGTGCTAGAGAGCGAACAGGGAGCTCCTACGAGCAGTACTTC	CSARERTGSSYEQYF
.	TRBV7-9	15	.	TRBJ2-4	TGTGCCAGCACCGAGGGCCGTGCGGCCAAAAACATTCAGTACTTC	CASTEGRAAKNIQYF
.	TRBV6-2/TRBV6-3	17	TRBD1	TRBJ1-6	TGTGCCAGCAGTTACCGACAGGGGAGCTCCTATAATTCACCCCTCCACTTT	CASSYRQGSSYNSPLHF
.	TRBV27	13	.	TRBJ1-1	TGTGCCAGCAGAGCGTCTTGGAGCACTGAAGCTTTCTTT	CASRASWSTEAFF
.	TRBV6-1	14	.	TRBJ1-2	TGTGCCAGCAGTGACCCGGGGGCTAACTATGGCTACACCTTC	CASSDPGANYGYTF
.	TRBV11-3	13	.	TRBJ2-1	TGTGCCAGCAGTCAAACCCGGGGCGGTGAGCAGTTCTTC	CASSQTRGGEQFF
.	TRBV6-5	14	.	TRBJ2-4	TGTGCCAGCAGAGGGGGGGTTCTCAAAAACATTCAGTACTTC	CASRGGVLKNIQYF
many	TRBV6-2/TRBV6-3	14	.	TRBJ1-4	TGTGCCAGCAGGGGATTAGGAGACCGTGAAAAACTGTTTTTT	CASRGLGDREKLFF
.	TRBV6-5	16	TRBD2	TRBJ2-5	TGTGCCAGCCCCCCTAGCGGGGGGGCGCAATCAGAGACCCAGTACTTC	CASPPSGGAQSETQYF
.	TRBV5-1	14	TRBD1	TRBJ2-3	TGCGCCAGCAGCACCGGACAGGGGATAGATACGCAGTATTTT	CASSTGQGIDTQYF
.	TRBV9	16	.	TRBJ2-2	TGTGCCAGCAGCGTAGCTACGGACTCGAACACCGGGGAGCTGTTTTTT	CASSVATDSNTGELFF
few	TRBV27	16	.	TRBJ2-5	TGTGCCAGCAGCCGACCCCCCAGGGTGGGGCGAGAGACCCAGTACTTC	CASSRPPRVGRETQYF
few	TRBV30	11	.	TRBJ1-5	TGTGCCTGGAGTGTACAAGGGGTCCAGCATTTT	CAWSVQGVQHF
.	TRBV7-2	14	.	TRBJ2-1	TGTGCCAGCAGCTTAGACCCGGTCTACAATGAGCAGTTCTTC	CASSLDPVYNEQFF
.	TRBV29-1	13	.	TRBJ1-1	TGCAGCGTTGACCTGGGGGGCGGCACTGAAGCTTTCTTT	CSVDLGGGTEAFF
.	TRBV3-2	15	.	TRBJ1-1	TGTGCCAGCAGCCGGGCGGATAGGAGATCGACTGAAGCTTTCTTT	CASSRADRRSTEAFF
few	TRBV7-2	14	.	TRBJ1-5	TGTGCCAGCAGCTTAGTACTGCGCAATCAGCCCCAGCATTTT	CASSLVLRNQPQHF
.	TRBV29-1	14	.	TRBJ2-6	TGCAGCGTTCTCTCAGCCGGTGGGGCCAACGTCCTGACTTTC	CSVLSAGGANVLTF
.	TRBV24-1	13	.	TRBJ2-1	TGTGCCACCAGTGATTTGCTTTCGGGGGGCTTGTTCTTC	CATSDLLSGGLFF
few	TRBV4-1	14	.	TRBJ2-5	TGCGCCAGCAGCCAGGTGGGAGGCACCAGGACCCAGTACTTC	CASSQVGGTRTQYF
many	TRBV3-1	14	.	TRBJ2-7	TGTGCCAGCAGCCAAGTAAATTCCGGGTCCGAGCAGTACTTC	CASSQVNSGSEQYF
.	TRBV30	13	.	TRBJ1-2	TGTGCCTGGAGTGGGATGACTAACTATGGCTACACCTTC	CAWSGMTNYGYTF
once	TRBV5-1	14	.	TRBJ1-3	TGCGCCAGCAGTTCCGGACAGTCTGGAAACACCATATATTTT	CASSSGQSGNTIYF
many	TRBV6-1	16	.	TRBJ1-6	TGTGCCAGCACCCGATCCTCTCCAGGAGCAAATTCACCCCTCCACTTT	CASTRSSPGANSPLHF
.	TRBV19	14	.	TRBJ1-5	TGTGCCAGTAGTATAGTAAACAGCTATCAGCCCCAGCATTTT	CASSIVNSYQPQHF
few	TRBV6-6	12	.	TRBJ1-6	TGTGCCAGCAGTTACGACAATTCACCCCTCCACTTT	CASSYDNSPLHF
few	TRBV4-1	14	TRBD2	TRBJ2-5	TGCGCCAGCAGCCAAGATCACGGGAGGGAGACCCAGTACTTC	CASSQDHGRETQYF
few	TRBV11-2	13	.	TRBJ1-2	TGTGCCAGCAGCTTATTCCCTGGGTTTGGCTACACCTTC	CASSLFPGFGYTF
many	TRBV12-3/TRBV12-4	13	.	TRBJ2-3	TGTGCCAGCAGTCTATTGAGAAGAGATACGCAGTATTTT	CASSLLRRDTQYF
many	TRBV4-1	15	TRBD2	TRBJ2-2	TGCGCCAGCAGCCCCGGGACTAGCGGGGGGGGGGAGCTGTTTTTT	CASSPGTSGGGELFF
.	TRBV29-1	14	.	TRBJ2-2	TGCAGCGTTGAATTGGGGCACCTCACCGGGGAGCTGTTTTTT	CSVELGHLTGELFF
.	TRBV7-2	12	.	TRBJ1-2	TGTGCCAGCAGCCCGTGGGGTTATAGCTACACCTTC	CASSPWGYSYTF
many	TRBV5-1	15	.	TRBJ2-1	TGCGCCAGCAGTTTGGGGGACACCCCGTGGTATGAGCAGTTCTTC	CASSLGDTPWYEQFF